This is a list of T cell receptor beta chains from one sample in a study of Tregs in tolerant kidney transplant recipients. TCRdb's copy holds only in-frame clones and misses some; the assay was immunoSEQ multiplex PCR. The sample yields 84,000 or so clones, over 85% seen once. Sequenced material: CD4+ T cells from blood (PBMCs), taken 12 months after the transplant. These receptors originate from a human patient who received a combined kidney and bone marrow transplant. Some T cells may originate from the graft donor. CDR3s include the opening cysteine and the closing phenylalanine or tryptophan. D genes are given only for firm matches. Not every row has a clone size; where given, it reads once, few, many or a size class.

>TRBJ2-7|TRBV18|TRBD1|.
TGTGCCAGCAGACAGGGCGTAAGCTCCTACGAGCAGTACTTC
CASRQGVSSYEQYF
>TRBJ2-2|TRBV2|.|.
TGTGCGCGAAACGGGGTATTGAACACCGGGGAGCTGTTTTTT
CARNGVLNTGELFF
>TRBJ2-3|TRBV9|.|.
TGTGCCAGCAGCGTAGCTGAGAGCGGTGATACAGATACGCAGTATTTT
CASSVAESGDTDTQYF
>TRBJ2-5|TRBV21-1|.|.
TGTGCCAGCAGCGGAGGCGGGACAGGGTGTTCACGAGAGACCCAGTACTTC
CASSGGGTGCSRETQYF
>TRBJ1-5|TRBV27|.|.
TGTGCCAGCGGAGGGGTCGGGGAGCCCCAGCATTTT
CASGGVGEPQHF
>TRBJ1-6|TRBV25-1|TRBD1|once
TGTGCCAGCAGTGGTAGGACAGGGGGTACAATAATCAATTCACCCCTCCACTTT
CASSGRTGGTIINSPLHF
>TRBJ1-1|TRBV4-3|.|.
TGCGCCAGCAGCCAAGGTATTAAATGGAGACAGCCATTGAACACTGAAGCTTTCTTT
CASSQGIKWRQPLNTEAFF
>TRBJ1-5|TRBV19|TRBD1|.
TGTGCCAGTAGTGCTGGGACAGGGAGCAATCAGCCCCAGCATTTT
CASSAGTGSNQPQHF
>TRBJ2-1|TRBV7-3|TRBD2|.
TGTGCCAGCAGCTTACGAGGACTAGCGGGAGGAAGTGGGTATGAGCAGTTCTTC
CASSLRGLAGGSGYEQFF
>TRBJ1-2|TRBV7-8|TRBD1|.
TGTGCCAGCAGACCTACAGGGGAAGGCGACTATGGCTACACCTTC
CASRPTGEGDYGYTF
>TRBJ1-2|TRBV5-5|.|.
TGTGCCAGCAGCTTGGATTGGGGAGTGCTGGTGCGGGGCTACACCTTC
CASSLDWGVLVRGYTF
>TRBJ2-3|TRBV4-3|TRBD1|.
TGCGCCAGCAGCCAAGACCGCGGGTGGGACAGGGACACAGATACGCAGTATTTT
CASSQDRGWDRDTDTQYF
>TRBJ1-2|TRBV4-2|.|.
TGTGCCAGCAGCCAAGGGCTCAGTGGAGGCTATGGCTACACCTTC
CASSQGLSGGYGYTF
>TRBJ2-3|TRBV5-1|TRBD1|.
TGCGCCAGCAGAGGGACAGGGGCAGGGGGCACAGATACGCAGTATTTT
CASRGTGAGGTDTQYF
>TRBJ1-1|TRBV7-9|.|.
TGTGCCAGCAGCTCTGACATTAACACTGAAGCTTTCTTT
CASSSDINTEAFF
>TRBJ2-1|TRBV29-1|.|.
TGCAGCGTTGCGGCTGGGCAGGAGCAGTTCTTC
CSVAAGQEQFF
>TRBJ2-5|TRBV7-9|TRBD1|.
TGTGCCAGCAGCTTTCTACAGGGGGCGGTATTTGAGACCCAGTACTTC
CASSFLQGAVFETQYF
>TRBJ2-2|TRBV29-1|TRBD1|.
TGCAGCGTTGCAAAACAGGGGGCATCGAACACCGGGGAGCTGTTTTTT
CSVAKQGASNTGELFF
>TRBJ2-7|TRBV5-1|TRBD1|.
TGCGCCAGCAGCTTTACAGGGGGAATTTACGAGCAGTACTTC
CASSFTGGIYEQYF
>TRBJ2-7|TRBV29-1|TRBD1|.
TGCAGCGTTGATGGACAGGGGACCTACGAGCAGTACTTC
CSVDGQGTYEQYF
>TRBJ1-2|TRBV30|TRBD1|.
TGTGCCCCTACCTACCGACAGGGGTACTATGGCTACACCTTC
CAPTYRQGYYGYTF
>TRBJ2-1|TRBV4-3|TRBD2|.
TGCGCCAGCAGCCAAGATAGCGGCCTAGCGGGGTATGAGCAGTTCTTC
CASSQDSGLAGYEQFF
>TRBJ2-7|TRBV12-5|.|.
TGTGCTAGTGGTTCAAGCGCCTACGAGCAGTACTTC
CASGSSAYEQYF
>TRBJ2-5|TRBV11-1|TRBD2|.
TGTGCCAGCAGCTTATTAGCGGGAGTTGGGGAGACCCAGTACTTC
CASSLLAGVGETQYF
>TRBJ2-7|TRBV28|TRBD2|.
TGTGCCATCACCAGCGGGATCCGGTACGAGCAGTACTTC
CAITSGIRYEQYF
>TRBJ1-3|TRBV9|TRBD1|.
TGTGCCAGCAGCGAGACGGGACAGGGACTAACTGGAAACACCATATATTTT
CASSETGQGLTGNTIYF
>TRBJ2-7|TRBV5-8|.|.
TGTGCCAGCAGCTACCGGGACTTGTACTCCTACGAGCAGTACTTC
CASSYRDLYSYEQYF
>TRBJ2-3|TRBV5-4|TRBD2|once
TGTGCCAGCAGCATTAGACTAGCGGGCACAGATACGCAGTATTTT
CASSIRLAGTDTQYF
>TRBJ1-5|TRBV2|TRBD1|.
TGTGCCAGCAGCTCTACGGCAGGGGGGTTCAATCAGCCCCAGCATTTT
CASSSTAGGFNQPQHF
>TRBJ2-6|TRBV6-4|.|.
TGTGCCAGCAGTAATGACTGGGCTGGGGCCAACGTCCTGACTTTC
CASSNDWAGANVLTF
>TRBJ2-2|TRBV11-2|.|.
TGTGCCAGCAGTCTCCGGGACTCCCGAGGGGGGGCCGGGGAGCTGTTTTTT
CASSLRDSRGGAGELFF
>TRBJ1-5|TRBV5-1|.|.
TGCGCCAGCAGCCGTGACCCGGAGCAGCCCCAGCATTTT
CASSRDPEQPQHF
>TRBJ2-1|TRBV16|TRBD2|.
TGTGCCAGCAGCCCTCAAGGGGAGGGTGATGAGCAGTTCTTC
CASSPQGEGDEQFF
>TRBJ1-5|TRBV6-1|TRBD1|.
TGTGCCAGCAATCGATCAGGGGGAAATCAGCCCCAGCATTTT
CASNRSGGNQPQHF
>TRBJ2-3|TRBV5-1|.|.
TGCGCCAGCAGCTTTACAGGGAGGGCCTCCACAGATACGCAGTATTTT
CASSFTGRASTDTQYF
>TRBJ1-5|TRBV4-2|TRBD1|.
TGTGCCAGCAGCCTCCAGGGGACAGGGGGCGCAGGGCAGCCCCAGCATTTT
CASSLQGTGGAGQPQHF
>TRBJ2-5|TRBV5-4|TRBD2|.
TGTGCCAGCAGCTTTAGGTCCAGCGGGGCAGAGACCCAGTACTTC
CASSFRSSGAETQYF
>TRBJ1-2|TRBV28|.|.
TGTGCCAGCGGTAGTAACTATGGCTACACCTTC
CASGSNYGYTF
>TRBJ1-5|TRBV19|.|.
TGTGCCAGTAGTATTTCGGCGGGAGGGAGCAATCAGCCCCAGCATTTT
CASSISAGGSNQPQHF
>TRBJ1-3|TRBV7-6|TRBD1|few
TGTGCCAGCAGCCTCGGACAGGAGGGTGGAAACACCATATATTTT
CASSLGQEGGNTIYF
>TRBJ2-1|TRBV5-1|TRBD2|.
TGCGCCAGCAGCGAGATAGCGGGATTTGGGGCCAATGAGCAGTTCTTC
CASSEIAGFGANEQFF